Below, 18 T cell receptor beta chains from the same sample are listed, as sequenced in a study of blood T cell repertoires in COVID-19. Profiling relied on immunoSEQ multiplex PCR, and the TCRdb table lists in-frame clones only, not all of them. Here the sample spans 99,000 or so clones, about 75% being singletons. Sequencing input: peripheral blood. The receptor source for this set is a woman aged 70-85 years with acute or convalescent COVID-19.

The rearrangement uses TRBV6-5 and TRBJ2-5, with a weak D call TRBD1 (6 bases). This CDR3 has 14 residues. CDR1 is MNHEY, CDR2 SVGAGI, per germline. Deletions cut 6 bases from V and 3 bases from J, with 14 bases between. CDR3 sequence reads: CASRPPGQKETQYF. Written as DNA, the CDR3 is TGTGCCAGCAGGCCTCCGGGACAAAAAGAGACCCAGTACTTC.

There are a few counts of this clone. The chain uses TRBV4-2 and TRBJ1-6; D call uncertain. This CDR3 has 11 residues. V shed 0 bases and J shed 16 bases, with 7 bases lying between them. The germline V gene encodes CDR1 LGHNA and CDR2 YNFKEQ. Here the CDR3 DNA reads TGTGCCAGCAGCCAAGAACGCGAACTCCACTTT. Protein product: CASSQERELHF.

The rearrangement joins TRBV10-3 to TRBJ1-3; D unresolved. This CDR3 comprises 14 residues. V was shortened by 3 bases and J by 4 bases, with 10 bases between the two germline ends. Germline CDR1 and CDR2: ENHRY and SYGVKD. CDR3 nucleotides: TGTGCCATCAGTGACGGGGTTACAGGAAACACCATATATTTT. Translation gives CAISDGVTGNTIYF.

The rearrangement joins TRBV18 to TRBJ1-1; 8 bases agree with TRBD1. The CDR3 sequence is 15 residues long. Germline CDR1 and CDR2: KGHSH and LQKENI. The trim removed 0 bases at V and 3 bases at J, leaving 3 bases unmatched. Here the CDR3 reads CASSPPTGEYTEAFF. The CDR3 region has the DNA TGTGCCAGCTCACCACCGACAGGGGAGTACACTGAAGCTTTCTTT.

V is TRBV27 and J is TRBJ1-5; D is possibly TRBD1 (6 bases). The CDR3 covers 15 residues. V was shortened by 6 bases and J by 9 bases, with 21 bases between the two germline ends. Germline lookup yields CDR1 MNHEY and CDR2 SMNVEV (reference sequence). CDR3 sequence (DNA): TGTGCCAGCAGCGGCAGCAGGGGCCTCTGGTGGCCCCAGCATTTT. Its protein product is CASSGSRGLWWPQHF.

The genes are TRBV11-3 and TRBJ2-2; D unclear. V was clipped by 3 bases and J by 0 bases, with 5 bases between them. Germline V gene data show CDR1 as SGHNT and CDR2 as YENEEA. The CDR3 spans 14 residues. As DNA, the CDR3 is TGTGCCAGCAGCTTCCCGGCGAACACCGGGGAGCTGTTTTTT. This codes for CASSFPANTGELFF.

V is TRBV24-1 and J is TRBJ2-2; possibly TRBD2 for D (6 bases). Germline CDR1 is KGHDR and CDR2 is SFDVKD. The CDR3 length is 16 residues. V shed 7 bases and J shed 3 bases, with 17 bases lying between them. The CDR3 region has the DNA TGTGCCACCAGCTCGACTAGTGGGGAGTACACCGGGGAGCTGTTTTTT. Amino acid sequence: CATSSTSGEYTGELFF.

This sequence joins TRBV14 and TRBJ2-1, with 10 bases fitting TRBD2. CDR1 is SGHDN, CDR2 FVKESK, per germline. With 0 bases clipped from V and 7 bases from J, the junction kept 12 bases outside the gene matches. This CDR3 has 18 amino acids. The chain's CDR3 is CASSQEGFLAGARNEQFF. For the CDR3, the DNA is TGTGCCAGCAGCCAAGAGGGATTTCTAGCGGGGGCGAGGAATGAGCAGTTCTTC.

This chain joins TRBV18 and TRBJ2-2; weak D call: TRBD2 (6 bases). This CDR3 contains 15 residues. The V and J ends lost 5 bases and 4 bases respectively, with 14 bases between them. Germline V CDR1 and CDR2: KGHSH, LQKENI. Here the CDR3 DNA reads TGTGCCAGCTCATTCCTAGCGAGAAGCACCGGGGAGCTGTTTTTT. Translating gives CASSFLARSTGELFF.

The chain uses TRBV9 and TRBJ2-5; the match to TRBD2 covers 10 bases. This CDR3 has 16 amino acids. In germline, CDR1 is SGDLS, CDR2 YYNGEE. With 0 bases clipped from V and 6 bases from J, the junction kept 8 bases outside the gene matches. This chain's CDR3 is CASSVASSGGAKTQYF. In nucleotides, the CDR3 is TGTGCCAGCAGCGTAGCTTCCAGCGGGGGGGCGAAGACCCAGTACTTC.

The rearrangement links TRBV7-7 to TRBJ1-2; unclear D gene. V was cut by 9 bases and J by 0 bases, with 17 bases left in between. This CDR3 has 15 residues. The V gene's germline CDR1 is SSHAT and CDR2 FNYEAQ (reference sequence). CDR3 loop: CASHRCGHPNYGYTF. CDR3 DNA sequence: TGTGCCAGTCATAGATGCGGCCATCCTAACTATGGCTACACCTTC. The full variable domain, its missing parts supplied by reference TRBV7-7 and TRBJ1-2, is GAGVSQSPRYKVTKRGQDVTLRCDPISSHATLYWYQQALGQGPEFLTYFNYEAQPDKSGLPSDRFSAERPEGSISTLTIQRTEQRDSAMYRCASHRCGHPNYGYTFGSGTRLTVV.

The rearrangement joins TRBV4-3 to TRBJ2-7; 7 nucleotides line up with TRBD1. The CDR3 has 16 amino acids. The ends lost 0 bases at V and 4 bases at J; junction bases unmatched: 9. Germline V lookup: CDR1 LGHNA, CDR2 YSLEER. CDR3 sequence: CASSQDPETGQYEQYF. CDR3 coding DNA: TGCGCCAGCAGCCAAGATCCCGAGACAGGGCAATACGAGCAGTACTTC.

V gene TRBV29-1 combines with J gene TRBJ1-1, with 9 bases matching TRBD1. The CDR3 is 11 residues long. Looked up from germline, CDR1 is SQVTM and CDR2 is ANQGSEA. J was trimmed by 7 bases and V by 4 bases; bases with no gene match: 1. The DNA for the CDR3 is TGCAGCGTTGGGGGACAGGGTGAAGCTTTCTTT. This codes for CSVGGQGEAFF. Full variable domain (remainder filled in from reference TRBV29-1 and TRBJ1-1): SAVISQKPSRDICQRGTSLTIQCQVDSQVTMMFWYRQQPGQSLTLIATANQGSEATYESGFVIDKFPISRPNLTFSTLTVSNMSPEDSSIYLCSVGGQGEAFFGQGTRLTVV.

The DNA for the CDR3 is TGTGCCAGCAAGGGGACTAGCGGGGGATCAGATACGCAGTATTTT. Encoded protein: CASKGTSGGSDTQYF. This chain joins TRBV6-5 and TRBJ2-3, with 14 bases fitting TRBD2. Germline trimming cut 7 bases from V and 4 bases from J; bases unmatched to any gene: 4. CDR1 MNHEY and CDR2 SVGAGI come from the germline V gene. The CDR3 runs 15 residues.

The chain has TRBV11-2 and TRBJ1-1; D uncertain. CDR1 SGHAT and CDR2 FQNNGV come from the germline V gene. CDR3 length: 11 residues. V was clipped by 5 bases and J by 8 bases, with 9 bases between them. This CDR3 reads CASSLSVEAFF. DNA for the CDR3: TGTGCCAGCAGCCTCTCCGTAGAAGCTTTCTTT.

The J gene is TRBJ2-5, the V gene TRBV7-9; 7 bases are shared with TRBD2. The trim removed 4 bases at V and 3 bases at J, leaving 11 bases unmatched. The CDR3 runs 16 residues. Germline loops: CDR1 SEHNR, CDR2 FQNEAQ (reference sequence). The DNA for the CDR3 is TGTGCCAGCAGCTCACGACGAGGGCTAGCGGAAGAGACCCAGTACTTC. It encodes CASSSRRGLAEETQYF.

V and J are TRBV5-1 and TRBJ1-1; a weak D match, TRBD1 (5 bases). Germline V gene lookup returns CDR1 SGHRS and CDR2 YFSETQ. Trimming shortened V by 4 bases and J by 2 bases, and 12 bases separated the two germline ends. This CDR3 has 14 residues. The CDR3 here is CASSPSQGNTEAFF. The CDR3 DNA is TGCGCCAGCAGCCCATCCCAGGGAAACACTGAAGCTTTCTTT.

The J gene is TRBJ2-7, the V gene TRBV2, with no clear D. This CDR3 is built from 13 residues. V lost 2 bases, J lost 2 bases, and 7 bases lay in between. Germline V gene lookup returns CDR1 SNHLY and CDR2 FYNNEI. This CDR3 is CASSENLTYEQYF. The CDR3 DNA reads TGTGCCAGCAGTGAAAACTTGACCTACGAGCAGTACTTC.